These 18 T cell receptor beta chains were sequenced from one sample in a study of blood T cell repertoires in COVID-19. The assay was immunoSEQ multiplex PCR, and TCRdb's table has in-frame clones only and misses some. The data show some 100,000 clones, around 80% seen once. Sequencing was carried out using peripheral blood. These receptors all stem from a man aged 50-60 years with active or convalescent COVID-19.

V gene TRBV19 combines with J gene TRBJ2-3; D might be TRBD2 (6 bases). The germline gives CDR1 LNHDA, CDR2 SQIVND (reference sequence). The CDR3 covers 14 residues. Trimming shortened V by 3 bases and J by 6 bases, and 13 bases separated the two germline ends. CDR3 region: CASSIPSDLDTQYF. CDR3 in DNA: TGTGCCAGTAGTATCCCTAGCGACCTTGATACGCAGTATTTT.

CDR3 DNA: TGCGCCAGCAGCCAATACGGGGGGGAAAGCAATCAGCCCCAGCATTTT. The encoded protein is CASSQYGGESNQPQHF. This rearrangement joins TRBV4-1 to TRBJ1-5, with D maybe TRBD1 (5 bases). The length of the CDR3 is 16 residues. Per germline, CDR1 MGHRA and CDR2 YSYEKL. Trimming left V 2 bases short and J 1 base short, with 12 bases between.

The V gene is TRBV6-5, the J gene TRBJ2-1, with 10 bases identical to TRBD1. V gave up 6 bases and J gave up 7 bases; unmatched junction bases: 6. CDR1 and CDR2 (germline): MNHEY, SVGAGI. CDR3 length equals 14 residues. The CDR3 loop is CASRTTGGGNEQFF. The CDR3 DNA is TGTGCCAGCAGGACGACAGGGGGCGGGAATGAGCAGTTCTTC.

V and J are TRBV6-1 and TRBJ1-5; no definite D call. This CDR3 has 15 amino acids. Trimming left V 1 base short and J 0 bases short, with 7 bases between. Per germline, CDR1 MNHNS and CDR2 SASEGT. CDR3 loop: CASSEVGVSNQPQHF. The CDR3 region has the DNA TGTGCCAGCAGTGAAGTCGGGGTTAGCAATCAGCCCCAGCATTTT.

The chain recombines TRBV27 with TRBJ1-2, with a tentative D call TRBD1 (5 bases). Germline CDR1 and CDR2: MNHEY and SMNVEV (reference sequence). This CDR3 comprises 13 residues. Trimming removed 4 bases at V and 2 bases at J, with 8 bases between. The CDR3 here is CASSSQENYGYTF. The CDR3 nucleotides are TGTGCCAGCAGTTCACAGGAGAACTATGGCTACACCTTC.

This chain links TRBV28 with TRBJ2-7, with unresolved D. This CDR3 contains 15 residues. Germline values: CDR1 MDHEN, CDR2 SYDVKM. V was clipped by 3 bases and J by 0 bases, with 12 bases between them. The CDR3 spells CASSLRGSSSYEQYV. In DNA, the CDR3 is TGTGCCAGCAGTTTGAGAGGCAGTAGCTCCTACGAGCAGTACGTC.

V gene TRBV3-1 (or the pseudogene TRBV3-2) combines with J gene TRBJ2-7, with TRBD2 matching over 8 bases. CDR1 is LGHDT and CDR2 is YNNKEL in the germline V gene (reference sequence). The CDR3 spans 14 residues. V was pared by 5 bases and J by 1 base, with 4 bases of the junction left unmatched. The CDR3, as DNA: TGTGCCAGCAGCTCAGCGGGGGTTTCCTACGAGCAGTACTTC. This codes for CASSSAGVSYEQYF.

This clone was observed a few times. The gene calls are TRBV10-1 and TRBJ1-1, with D uncertain. Deletions cut 6 bases from V and 2 bases from J, with 10 bases between. CDR3 length equals 13 residues. Germline V CDR1 and CDR2: WNHNN, SYGVQD (reference sequence). The CDR3 region has the DNA TGCGCCAGCAGCCTTGCGGGAAACACTGAAGCTTTCTTT. This gives the protein CASSLAGNTEAFF.

The chain uses TRBV5-4 and TRBJ1-2; a weak D match, TRBD1 (6 bases). Germline CDR1 is SGHNT and CDR2 is YYREEE (reference sequence). V was cut by 5 bases and J by 1 base, with 15 bases left in between. The CDR3 consists of 15 residues. CDR3 amino acids: CASSSGGEGNYGYTF. For the CDR3, the DNA is TGTGCCAGCAGTTCTGGGGGCGAGGGTAACTATGGCTACACCTTC.

The genes are TRBV7-9 and TRBJ2-1, with 10 bases identical to TRBD2. The V gene's germline CDR1 is SEHNR and CDR2 FQNEAQ (reference sequence). The length of the CDR3 is 16 residues. J lost 5 bases, V lost 2 bases, and 6 bases had no gene match. Written as DNA, the CDR3 is TGTGCCAGCAGCTTAAAGAGCGGGGGGGCCCACAATGAGCAGTTCTTC. This gives the protein CASSLKSGGAHNEQFF.

The chain uses TRBV10-3 and TRBJ2-7, with 12 bases identical to TRBD2. CDR1 ENHRY and CDR2 SYGVKD come from the germline V gene. J lost 6 bases, V lost 7 bases, and 7 bases had no gene match. This CDR3 spans 14 amino acids. CDR3 residues: CAIMPETSGGEQYF. The CDR3 bases are TGTGCCATCATGCCAGAGACTAGCGGGGGCGAGCAGTACTTC.

In DNA form, the CDR3 reads TGTGCCAGCAGCCCCCCGGCGACAGGGGGGGAGACCCAGTACTTC. The encoded protein is CASSPPATGGETQYF. The rearrangement uses TRBV7-9 and TRBJ2-5; the match to TRBD1 covers 9 bases. The CDR3 covers 15 residues. Germline CDR1 and CDR2: SEHNR and FQNEAQ (reference sequence). Losses at the gene ends were 5 bases for V and 5 bases for J; bases not matched to a gene: 9. The full variable domain, its missing parts supplied by reference TRBV7-9 and TRBJ2-5, is DTGVSQNPRHKITKRGQNVTFRCDPISEHNRLYWYRQTLGQGPEFLTYFQNEAQLEKSRLLSDRFSAERPKGSFSTLEIQRTEQGDSAMYLCASSPPATGGETQYFGPGTRLLVL.

This clone appeared once. The chain's CDR3 is CASSAMQRFRNPYEQYF. The CDR3 coding sequence is TGTGCCAGCAGTGCCATGCAGCGGTTCAGGAACCCCTACGAGCAGTACTTC. J is TRBJ2-7 and V is TRBV28, with D possibly being TRBD2 (5 bases). CDR1 and CDR2 (germline): MDHEN, SYDVKM. The CDR3 contains 17 residues. V dropped 5 bases and J dropped 2 bases, with 22 bases sitting between them.

In its sample, this clone was seen once. V usage is TRBV5-4 and J usage is TRBJ2-5, with 9 bases that match TRBD1. With 1 base clipped from V and 3 bases from J, the junction kept 4 bases outside the gene matches. Germline-derived CDR1 and CDR2 are SGHNT and YYREEE (reference sequence). The CDR3 spans 15 residues. CDR3 sequence: CASSLPTGGEETQYF. The DNA of the CDR3 is TGTGCCAGCAGCTTGCCGACAGGGGGAGAAGAGACCCAGTACTTC. The whole variable domain, filled in from reference TRBV5-4 and TRBJ2-5, reads ETGVTQSPTHLIKTRGQQVTLRCSSQSGHNTVSWYQQALGQGPQFIFQYYREEENGRGNFPPRFSGLQFPNYSSELNVNALELDDSALYLCASSLPTGGEETQYFGPGTRLLVL.

This clone appeared a few times. The V and J genes are TRBV2 and TRBJ2-7, with D maybe TRBD1 (6 bases). The ends were cut back, 6 bases at V and 0 bases at J, with 9 bases in the middle. Per germline, CDR1 SNHLY and CDR2 FYNNEI. The CDR3 has 13 amino acids. The CDR3 is CASREDSSYEQYF. In DNA, the CDR3 is TGTGCCAGCAGGGAGGACAGCTCCTACGAGCAGTACTTC.

This chain links TRBV5-6 with TRBJ2-3, with D perhaps matching TRBD1 (6 bases). CDR1 and CDR2 from the germline V gene are SGHDT and YYEEEE. Trimming stripped 1 base from V and 5 bases from J, with 14 bases between. CDR3 length equals 15 residues. In DNA, the CDR3 is TGTGCCAGCAGCTTGCCCGGACAGACGAGAGATACGCAGTATTTT. This codes for CASSLPGQTRDTQYF.

This clone was recorded once. This chain uses TRBV19 with TRBJ1-3; TRBD1 matches at 7 bases. In germline, CDR1 is LNHDA, CDR2 SQIVND (reference sequence). This CDR3 spans 17 amino acids. J lost 0 bases, V lost 4 bases, and 9 bases had no gene match. For the CDR3, the DNA is TGTGCCAGTAGTAGTTTCCGGGACAGAGACTCTGGAAACACCATATATTTT. Protein product: CASSSFRDRDSGNTIYF.

The V and J genes are TRBV6-5 and TRBJ1-2, with 8 bases that match TRBD1. Germline loops: CDR1 MNHEY, CDR2 SVGAGI. The CDR3 runs to 16 residues. J lost 6 bases, V lost 0 bases, and 9 bases had no gene match. CDR3 nucleotide sequence: TGTGCCAGCAGTTACTCTAATGGACAGGGTCTAAATGGCTACACCTTC. It yields the protein CASSYSNGQGLNGYTF.